This entry features one TCR beta chain sequence. Its antigen is currently unknown. The data belong to a study of T cell repertoires in cytomegalovirus infection. As for the study in general: Based on public TCR beta signatures, there were indications of CMV infection and of a matching HLA type. Study-wide results and caveats: Cumulative public TCR beta family frequency identified CMV carriers with the relevant HLA. HLA-C-restricted, CMV-specific TCR beta clonotypes were dominant ex vivo.

TCRdb itself ran the reads through MiXCR, one entry per CDR3 protein. The top ten hold over 10% of the sample, which has about 920,000 distinct CDR3 sequences, approximately 33% seen once. The sequence was collected from a human donor in good health (CMV status not recorded). Some clones in this sample may be carry-over from other donors' samples. The sample in question was cultured CD8+ T cells from PBMCs, obtained from culture after CMV antigen stimulation.

CDR3 sequence (DNA): TGTGCCAGCAGTTCTCCCGACCCCCCCTTTTACAATGAGCAGTTCTTC. This translates into CASSSPDPPFYNEQFF. The rearrangement links TRBV27 to TRBJ2-1; D call uncertain. CDR1 is MNHEY, CDR2 SMNVEV, per germline (reference sequence). The CDR3 runs to 16 residues. Trimming removed 4 bases from V and 4 bases from J, with 17 bases in between.